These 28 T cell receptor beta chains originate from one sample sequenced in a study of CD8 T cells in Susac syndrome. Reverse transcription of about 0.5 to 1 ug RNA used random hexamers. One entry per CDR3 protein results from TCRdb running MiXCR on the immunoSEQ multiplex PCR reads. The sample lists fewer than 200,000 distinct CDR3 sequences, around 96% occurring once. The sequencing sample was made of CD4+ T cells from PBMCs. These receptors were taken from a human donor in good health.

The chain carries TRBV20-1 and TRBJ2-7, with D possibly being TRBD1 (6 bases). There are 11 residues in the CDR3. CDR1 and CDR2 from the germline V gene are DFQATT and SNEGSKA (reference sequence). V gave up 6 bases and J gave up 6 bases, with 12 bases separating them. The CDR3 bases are TGCAGTGCAGGGGGAGTCGCCGAGCAGTACTTC. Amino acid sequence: CSAGGVAEQYF.

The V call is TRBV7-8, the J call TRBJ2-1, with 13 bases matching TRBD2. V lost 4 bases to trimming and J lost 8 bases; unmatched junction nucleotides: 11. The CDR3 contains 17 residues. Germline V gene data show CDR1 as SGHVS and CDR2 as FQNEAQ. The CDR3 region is CASSSELAGGPGDEQFF. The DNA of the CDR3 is TGTGCCAGCAGCTCCGAACTAGCGGGAGGGCCTGGAGATGAGCAGTTCTTC.

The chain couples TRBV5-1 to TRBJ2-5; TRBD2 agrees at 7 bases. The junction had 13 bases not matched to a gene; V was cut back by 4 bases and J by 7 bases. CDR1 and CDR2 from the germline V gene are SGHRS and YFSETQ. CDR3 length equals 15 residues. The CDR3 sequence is CASSQLYVERGTQYF. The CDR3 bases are TGCGCCAGCAGCCAGCTATACGTGGAGCGGGGGACCCAGTACTTC. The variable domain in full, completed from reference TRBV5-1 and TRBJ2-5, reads KAGVTQTPRYLIKTRGQQVTLSCSPISGHRSVSWYQQTPGQGLQFLFEYFSETQRNKGNFPGRFSGRQFSNSRSEMNVSTLELGDSALYLCASSQLYVERGTQYFGPGTRLLVL.

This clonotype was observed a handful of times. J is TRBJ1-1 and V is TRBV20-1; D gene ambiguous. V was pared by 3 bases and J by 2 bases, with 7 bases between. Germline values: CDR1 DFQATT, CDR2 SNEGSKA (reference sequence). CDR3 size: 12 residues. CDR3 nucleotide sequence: TGCAGTGCTAGGGAGGGAAACACTGAAGCTTTCTTT. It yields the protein CSAREGNTEAFF.

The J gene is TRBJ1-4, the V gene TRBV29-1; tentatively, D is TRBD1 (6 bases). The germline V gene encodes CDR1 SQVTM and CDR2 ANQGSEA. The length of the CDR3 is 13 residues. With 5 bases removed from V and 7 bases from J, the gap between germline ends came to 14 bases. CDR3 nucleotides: TGCAGCGTTCTGGGACACGGAAGTGAAAAACTGTTTTTT. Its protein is CSVLGHGSEKLFF.

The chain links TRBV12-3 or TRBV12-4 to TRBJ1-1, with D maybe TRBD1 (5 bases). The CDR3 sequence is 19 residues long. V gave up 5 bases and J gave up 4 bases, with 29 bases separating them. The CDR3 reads CASSPWAERGRPNATEAFF. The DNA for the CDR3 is TGTGCCAGCAGTCCTTGGGCTGAGCGGGGCCGCCCTAACGCCACTGAAGCTTTCTTT.

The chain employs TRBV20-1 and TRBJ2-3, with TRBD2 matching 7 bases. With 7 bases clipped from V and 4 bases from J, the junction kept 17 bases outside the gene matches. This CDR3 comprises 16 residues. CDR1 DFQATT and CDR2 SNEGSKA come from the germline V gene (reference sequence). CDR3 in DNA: TGCAGTGTCCAACCACGCTACGGCGGGAGCCCAGATACGCAGTATTTT. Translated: CSVQPRYGGSPDTQYF.

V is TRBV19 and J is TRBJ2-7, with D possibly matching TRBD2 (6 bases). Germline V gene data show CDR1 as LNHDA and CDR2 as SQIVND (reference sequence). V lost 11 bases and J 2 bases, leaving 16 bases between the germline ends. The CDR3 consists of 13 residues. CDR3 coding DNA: TGTGCCGCCGGGGACTTGCCAACCTACGAGCAGTACTTC. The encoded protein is CAAGDLPTYEQYF. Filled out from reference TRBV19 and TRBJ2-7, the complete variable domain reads DGGITQSPKYLFRKEGQNVTLSCEQNLNHDAMYWYRQDPGQGLRLIYYSQIVNDFQKGDIAEGYSVSREKKESFPLTVTSAQKNPTAFYLCAAGDLPTYEQYFGPGTRLTVT.

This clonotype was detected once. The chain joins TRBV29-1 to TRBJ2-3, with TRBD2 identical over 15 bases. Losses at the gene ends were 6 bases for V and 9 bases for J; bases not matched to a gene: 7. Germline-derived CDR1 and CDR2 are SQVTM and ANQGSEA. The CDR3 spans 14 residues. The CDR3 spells CSVKPGLAGGTQYF. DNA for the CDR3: TGCAGCGTGAAGCCGGGACTAGCGGGAGGAACGCAGTATTTT.

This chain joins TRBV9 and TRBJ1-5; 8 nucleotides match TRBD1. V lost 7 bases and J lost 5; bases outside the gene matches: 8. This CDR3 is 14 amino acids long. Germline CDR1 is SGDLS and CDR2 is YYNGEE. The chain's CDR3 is CASGLGQGDQPQHF. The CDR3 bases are TGTGCCAGCGGGCTTGGACAGGGCGATCAGCCCCAGCATTTT.

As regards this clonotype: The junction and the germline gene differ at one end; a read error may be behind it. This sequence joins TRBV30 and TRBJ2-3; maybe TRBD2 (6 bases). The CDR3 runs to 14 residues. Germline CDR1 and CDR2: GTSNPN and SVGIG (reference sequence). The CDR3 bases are TGTGCCTGGAGAGCCCTCGAATCACGGACTACCGGTACTTTT. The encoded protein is CAWRALESRTTGTF.

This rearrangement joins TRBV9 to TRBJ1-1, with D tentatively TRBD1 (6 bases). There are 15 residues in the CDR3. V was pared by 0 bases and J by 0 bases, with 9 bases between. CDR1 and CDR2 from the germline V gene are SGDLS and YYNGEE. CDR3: CASSVVPGVNTEAFF. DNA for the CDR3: TGTGCCAGCAGCGTAGTCCCAGGGGTGAACACTGAAGCTTTCTTT. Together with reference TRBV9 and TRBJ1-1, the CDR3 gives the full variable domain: DSGVTQTPKHLITATGQRVTLRCSPRSGDLSVYWYQQSLDQGLQFLIQYYNGEERAKGNILERFSAQQFPDLHSELNLSSLELGDSALYFCASSVVPGVNTEAFFGQGTRLTVV.

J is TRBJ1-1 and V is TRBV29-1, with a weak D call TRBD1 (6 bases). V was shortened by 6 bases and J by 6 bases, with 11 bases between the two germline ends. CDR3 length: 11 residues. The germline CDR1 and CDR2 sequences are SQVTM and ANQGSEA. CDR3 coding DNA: TGCAGCGTGCAACACAGGGCTGAAGCTTTCTTT. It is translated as CSVQHRAEAFF.

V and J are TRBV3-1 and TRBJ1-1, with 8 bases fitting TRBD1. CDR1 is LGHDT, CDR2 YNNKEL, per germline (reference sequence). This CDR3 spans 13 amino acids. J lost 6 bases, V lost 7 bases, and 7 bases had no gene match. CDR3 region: CASMDRVVAEAFF. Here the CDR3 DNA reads TGTGCCAGCATGGACAGGGTGGTGGCTGAAGCTTTCTTT.

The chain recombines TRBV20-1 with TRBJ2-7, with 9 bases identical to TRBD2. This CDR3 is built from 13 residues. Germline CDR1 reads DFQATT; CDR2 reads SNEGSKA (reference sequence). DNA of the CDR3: TGCATGACTAGCGGATTCTCCTCCGGCGAGCAGTACTTC. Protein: CMTSGFSSGEQYF.

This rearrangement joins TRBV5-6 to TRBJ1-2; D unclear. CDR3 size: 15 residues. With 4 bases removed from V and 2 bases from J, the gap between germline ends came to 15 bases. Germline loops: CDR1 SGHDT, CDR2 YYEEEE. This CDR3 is CASSPLGSQNYGYTF. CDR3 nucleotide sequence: TGTGCCAGCAGCCCTCTTGGGTCCCAAAACTATGGCTACACCTTC. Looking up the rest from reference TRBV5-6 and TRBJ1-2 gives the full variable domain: DAGVTQSPTHLIKTRGQQVTLRCSPKSGHDTVSWYQQALGQGPQFIFQYYEEEERQRGNFPDRFSGHQFPNYSSELNVNALLLGDSALYLCASSPLGSQNYGYTFGSGTRLTVV.

The CDR3 nucleotides read TGTGCCAGCAGTTACCAGACTAGATCTGAGCAGTACTTC. This codes for CASSYQTRSEQYF. The chain couples TRBV6-5 to TRBJ2-7; TRBD2 might be the D (6 bases). CDR1 is MNHEY and CDR2 is SVGAGI in the germline V gene. Trimming took off 2 bases at V and 7 bases at J, with 12 bases between the two ends. The CDR3 runs 13 residues.

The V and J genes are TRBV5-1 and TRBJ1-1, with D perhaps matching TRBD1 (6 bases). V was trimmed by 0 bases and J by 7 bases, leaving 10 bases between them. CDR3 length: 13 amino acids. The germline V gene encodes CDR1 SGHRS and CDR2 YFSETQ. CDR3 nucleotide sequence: TGCGCCAGCAGCTTGGAACAGGGCATTGAAGCTTTCTTT. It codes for CASSLEQGIEAFF. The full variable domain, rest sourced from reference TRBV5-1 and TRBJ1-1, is KAGVTQTPRYLIKTRGQQVTLSCSPISGHRSVSWYQQTPGQGLQFLFEYFSETQRNKGNFPGRFSGRQFSNSRSEMNVSTLELGDSALYLCASSLEQGIEAFFGQGTRLTVV.

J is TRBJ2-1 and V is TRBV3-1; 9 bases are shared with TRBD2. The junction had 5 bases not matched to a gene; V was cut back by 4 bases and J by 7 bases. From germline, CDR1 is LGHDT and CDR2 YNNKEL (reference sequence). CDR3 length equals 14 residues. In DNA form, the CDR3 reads TGTGCCAGCAGCCCAGGACTAGCGAAGAATGAGCAGTTCTTC. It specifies CASSPGLAKNEQFF.

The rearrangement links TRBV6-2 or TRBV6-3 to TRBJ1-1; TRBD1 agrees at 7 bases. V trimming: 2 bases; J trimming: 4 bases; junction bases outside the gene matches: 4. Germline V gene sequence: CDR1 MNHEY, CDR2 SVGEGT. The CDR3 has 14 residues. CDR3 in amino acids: CASSYEGAGTEAFF. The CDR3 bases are TGTGCCAGCAGTTACGAGGGGGCAGGCACTGAAGCTTTCTTT.

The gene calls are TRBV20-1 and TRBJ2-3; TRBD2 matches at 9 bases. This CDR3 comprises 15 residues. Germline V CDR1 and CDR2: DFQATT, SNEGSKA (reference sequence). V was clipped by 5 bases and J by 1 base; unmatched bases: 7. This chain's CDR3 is CSALSGSAGTDTQYF. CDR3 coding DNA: TGCAGTGCTCTTAGCGGGAGCGCCGGCACAGATACGCAGTATTTT.

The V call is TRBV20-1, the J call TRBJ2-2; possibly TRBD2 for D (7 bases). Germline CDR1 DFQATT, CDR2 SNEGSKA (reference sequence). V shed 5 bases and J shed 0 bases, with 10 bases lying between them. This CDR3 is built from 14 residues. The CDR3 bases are TGCAGTGCTGGGGGGGGCGCGAACACCGGGGAGCTGTTTTTT. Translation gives CSAGGGANTGELFF.

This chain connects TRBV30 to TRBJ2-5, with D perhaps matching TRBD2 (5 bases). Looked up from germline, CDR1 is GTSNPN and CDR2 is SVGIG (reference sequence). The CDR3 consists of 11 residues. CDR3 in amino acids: CASGSQETQYF. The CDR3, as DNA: TGTGCGTCTGGGAGCCAAGAGACCCAGTACTTC.

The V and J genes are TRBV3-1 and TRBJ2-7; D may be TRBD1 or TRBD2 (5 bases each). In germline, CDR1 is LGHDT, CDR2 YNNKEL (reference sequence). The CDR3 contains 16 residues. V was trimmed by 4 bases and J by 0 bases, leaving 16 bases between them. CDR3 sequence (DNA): TGTGCCAGCAGCCGGGGGAGACAGTCGACCTCCTACGAGCAGTACTTC. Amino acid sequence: CASSRGRQSTSYEQYF.

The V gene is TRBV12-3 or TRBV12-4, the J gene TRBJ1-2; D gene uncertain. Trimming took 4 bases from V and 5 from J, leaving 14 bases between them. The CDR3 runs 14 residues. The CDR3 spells CASSYDPAGYGYTF. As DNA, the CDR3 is TGTGCCAGCAGTTATGATCCGGCTGGATATGGCTACACCTTC.

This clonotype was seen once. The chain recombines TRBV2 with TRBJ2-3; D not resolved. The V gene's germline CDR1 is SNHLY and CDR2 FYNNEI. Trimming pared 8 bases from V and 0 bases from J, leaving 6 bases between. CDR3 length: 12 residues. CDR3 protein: CASAVSTDTQYF. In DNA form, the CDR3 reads TGTGCCAGCGCGGTTAGCACAGATACGCAGTATTTT.

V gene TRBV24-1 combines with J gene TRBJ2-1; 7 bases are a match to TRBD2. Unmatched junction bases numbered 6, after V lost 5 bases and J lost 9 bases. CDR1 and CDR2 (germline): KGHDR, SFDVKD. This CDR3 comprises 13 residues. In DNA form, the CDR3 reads TGTGCCACCAGTGCGGGAGGCCCGGGTGAGCAGTTCTTC. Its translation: CATSAGGPGEQFF.

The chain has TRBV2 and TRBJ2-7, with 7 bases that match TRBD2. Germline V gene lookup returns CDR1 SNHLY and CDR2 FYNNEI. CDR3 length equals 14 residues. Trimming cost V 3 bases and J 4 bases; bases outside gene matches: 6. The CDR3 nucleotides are TGTGCCAGCAGTGACGTATGGGGGGGGTACGAGCAGTACTTC. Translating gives CASSDVWGGYEQYF.